This T cell receptor beta chain was observed in a study of radiotherapy plus CTLA-4 blockade in lung cancer. As for the study in general: Disease control was achieved by around 32% of patients, and objective responses by 15% to 20%.

The study treated chemo-refractory metastatic non-small-cell lung cancer patients with focal radiation plus ipilimumab CTLA-4 blockade. On this clone itself: Its matching antigen is unknown.

Here immunoSEQ multiplex PCR was the method, and the copy in TCRdb shows in-frame clones only, minus some. The sample includes 120,000 or so clones, about 90% of them seen just once. Germline V CDR1 and CDR2: SGDLS, YYNGEE. The CDR3 is 14 amino acids. Trimming left V 1 base short and J 0 bases short, with 5 bases between. Study conclusions and caveats: TCR clones from tumors expanded in blood after radiotherapy plus ipilimumab. Early blood T cell clone dynamics reportedly forecast response best, with interferon-beta.

Sequenced material: peripheral blood, taken from a patient treated with radiotherapy plus ipilimumab. The sequence was collected from a human donor with non-small cell lung cancer that progressed on radiotherapy plus ipilimumab. The chain carries TRBV9 and TRBJ1-5; D is undetermined. CDR3 nucleotide sequence: TGTGCCAGCAGCGTAAGTAATAGCAATCAGCCCCAGCATTTT. Encoded protein: CASSVSNSNQPQHF.